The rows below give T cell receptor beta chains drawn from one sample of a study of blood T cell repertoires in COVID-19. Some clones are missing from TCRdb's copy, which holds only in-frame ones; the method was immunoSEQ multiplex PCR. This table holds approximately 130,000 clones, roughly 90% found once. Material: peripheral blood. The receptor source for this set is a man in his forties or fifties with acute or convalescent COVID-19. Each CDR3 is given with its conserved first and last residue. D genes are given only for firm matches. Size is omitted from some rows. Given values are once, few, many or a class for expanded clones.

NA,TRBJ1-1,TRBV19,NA,CASNEGWRTEAFF,TGTGCCAGTAACGAGGGTTGGAGGACTGAAGCTTTCTTT
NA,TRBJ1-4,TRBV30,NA,CAWSLTNEKLFF,TGTGCCTGGAGCTTAACTAATGAAAAACTGTTTTTT
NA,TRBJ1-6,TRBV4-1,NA,CASSQSREHNSPLHF,TGCGCCAGCAGCCAATCCCGGGAACATAATTCACCCCTCCACTTT
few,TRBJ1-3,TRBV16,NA,CASSHRNTIYF,TGTGCCAGCAGCCACAGAAACACCATATATTTT
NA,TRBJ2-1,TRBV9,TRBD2,CASSVRSSGAWTEQFF,TGTGCCAGCAGCGTGCGGTCTAGCGGGGCCTGGACGGAGCAGTTCTTC
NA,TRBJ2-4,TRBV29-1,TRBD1,CSVRTGDKNIQYF,TGCAGCGTTCGGACAGGGGATAAAAACATTCAGTACTTC
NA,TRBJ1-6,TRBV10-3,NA,CAISDRGSYNSPLHF,TGTGCCATCAGTGACCGAGGCTCCTATAATTCACCCCTCCACTTT
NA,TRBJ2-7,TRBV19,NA,CASSISGGGIYEQYF,TGTGCCAGTAGTATTTCCGGGGGAGGAATCTACGAGCAGTACTTC
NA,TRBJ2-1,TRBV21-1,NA,CASSSPGFENEQFF,TGTGCCAGCAGCTCCCCGGGGTTCGAAAATGAGCAGTTCTTC
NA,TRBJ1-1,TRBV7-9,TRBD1,CASSATGTGTNTEAFF,TGTGCCAGCAGCGCAACCGGGACAGGGACAAACACTGAAGCTTTCTTT
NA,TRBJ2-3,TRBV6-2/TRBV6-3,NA,CASSSGLFTDTQYF,TGTGCCAGCAGTTCTGGACTATTCACAGATACGCAGTATTTT
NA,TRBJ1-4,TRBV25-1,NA,CASSETGPVFEKLFF,TGTGCCAGCAGTGAAACGGGTCCTGTATTCGAAAAACTGTTTTTT
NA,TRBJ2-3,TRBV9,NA,CASSVVSGLSTDTQYF,TGTGCCAGCAGCGTAGTGAGCGGGCTCAGCACAGATACGCAGTATTTT
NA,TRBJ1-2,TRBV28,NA,CASSPMVRDIPYGYTF,TGTGCCAGCAGCCCCATGGTCCGGGACATTCCTTATGGCTACACCTTC
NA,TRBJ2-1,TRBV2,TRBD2,CASSDRLAGGREQFF,TGTGCCAGCAGTGATCGACTAGCGGGAGGGCGCGAGCAGTTCTTC
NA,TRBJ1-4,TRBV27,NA,CASSLLTGGLANEKLFF,TGTGCCAGCAGTTTATTGACGGGGGGCTTGGCTAATGAAAAACTGTTTTTT
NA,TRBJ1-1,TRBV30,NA,CAWKTGSEAFF,TGTGCCTGGAAAACAGGGTCTGAAGCTTTCTTT
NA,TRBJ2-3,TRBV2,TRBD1,CASSRDRGDTQYF,TGTGCCAGCAGTAGAGACAGGGGAGATACGCAGTATTTT
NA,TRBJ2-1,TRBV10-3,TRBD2,CAIRKRLADDNEQFF,TGTGCCATCAGGAAGAGACTAGCAGACGACAATGAGCAGTTCTTC
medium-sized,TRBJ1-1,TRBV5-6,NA,CASSLARNTEAFF,TGTGCCAGCAGCTTGGCCAGGAACACTGAAGCTTTCTTT
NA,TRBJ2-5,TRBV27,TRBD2,CASSLSYPRGSGTGGRETQYF,TGTGCCAGCAGTTTATCCTATCCGCGGGGTAGCGGGACGGGGGGTCGGGAGACCCAGTACTTC
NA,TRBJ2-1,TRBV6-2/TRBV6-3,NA,CASSYSNRGKYGNEQFF,TGTGCCAGCAGTTACTCGAATAGGGGCAAATATGGTAATGAGCAGTTCTTC
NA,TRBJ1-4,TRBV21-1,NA,CASSPQRATNEKLFF,TGTGCCAGCAGCCCGCAGAGGGCTACTAATGAAAAACTGTTTTTT
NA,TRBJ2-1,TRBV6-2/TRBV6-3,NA,CASSYSGTSYNEQFF,TGTGCCAGCAGTTACTCAGGGACATCCTACAATGAGCAGTTCTTC
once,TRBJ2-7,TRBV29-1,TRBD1,CSAADRDEQYF,TGCAGCGCTGCCGACAGGGACGAGCAGTACTTC
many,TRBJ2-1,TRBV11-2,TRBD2,CASSAVGGILYNEQFF,TGTGCCAGCAGCGCCGTGGGGGGGATTCTATACAATGAGCAGTTCTTC
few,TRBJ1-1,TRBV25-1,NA,CASSLGGEAFF,TGTGCCAGCAGTCTGGGGGGTGAAGCTTTCTTT
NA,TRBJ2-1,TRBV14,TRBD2,CASSQDYRAGVWYNEQFF,TGTGCCAGCAGCCAAGATTATAGGGCGGGAGTGTGGTACAATGAGCAGTTCTTC
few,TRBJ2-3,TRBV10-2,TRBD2,CASSEESGRVASTDTQYF,TGCGCCAGCAGTGAGGAAAGCGGGAGGGTGGCCAGCACAGATACGCAGTATTTT
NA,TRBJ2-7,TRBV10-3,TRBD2,CAISEFAGGPSYEQYF,TGTGCCATCAGTGAGTTCGCGGGAGGGCCGTCCTACGAGCAGTACTTC
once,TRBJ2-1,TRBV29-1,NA,CSVDGGGLNEQFF,TGCAGCGTAGACGGGGGTGGGCTAAATGAGCAGTTCTTC
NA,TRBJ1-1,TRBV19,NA,CASSIQGMHTEAFF,TGTGCCAGTAGTATTCAGGGGATGCACACTGAAGCTTTCTTT
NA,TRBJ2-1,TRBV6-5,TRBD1,CASSRGTGGNEQFF,TGTGCCAGCAGTCGGGGGACAGGCGGGAATGAGCAGTTCTTC
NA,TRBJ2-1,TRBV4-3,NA,CASSQETRESSYNEQFF,TGCGCCAGCAGCCAAGAGACCCGGGAGAGCTCCTACAATGAGCAGTTCTTC
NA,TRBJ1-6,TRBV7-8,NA,CASSLVQTDSPLHF,TGTGCCAGCAGCTTAGTACAGACCGATTCACCCCTCCACTTT
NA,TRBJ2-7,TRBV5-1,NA,CASSLAPSLVIPYEQYF,TGCGCCAGCAGCTTGGCCCCCAGCCTAGTTATACCCTACGAGCAGTACTTC
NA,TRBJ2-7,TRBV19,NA,CASSRGPGASYEQYF,TGTGCCAGTAGTAGGGGGCCAGGAGCCTCCTACGAGCAGTACTTC
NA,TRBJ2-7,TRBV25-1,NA,CASSPAPSYEQYF,TGTGCCAGCAGTCCCGCTCCCAGCTACGAGCAGTACTTC
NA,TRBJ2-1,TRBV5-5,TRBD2,CASSLGSGLYNEQFF,TGTGCCAGCAGCTTGGGTAGCGGGCTGTACAATGAGCAGTTCTTC
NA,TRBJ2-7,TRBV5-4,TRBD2,CASSVTSGAGEQYF,TGTGCCAGCAGCGTGACTAGCGGGGCCGGCGAGCAGTACTTC
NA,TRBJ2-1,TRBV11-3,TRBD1,CASNMGTGQSNEQFF,TGTGCCAGCAACATGGGGACAGGTCAATCCAATGAGCAGTTCTTC
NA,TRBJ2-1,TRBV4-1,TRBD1,CASRRGQGSYNEQFF,TGCGCCAGCAGACGAGGACAGGGTTCCTACAATGAGCAGTTCTTC